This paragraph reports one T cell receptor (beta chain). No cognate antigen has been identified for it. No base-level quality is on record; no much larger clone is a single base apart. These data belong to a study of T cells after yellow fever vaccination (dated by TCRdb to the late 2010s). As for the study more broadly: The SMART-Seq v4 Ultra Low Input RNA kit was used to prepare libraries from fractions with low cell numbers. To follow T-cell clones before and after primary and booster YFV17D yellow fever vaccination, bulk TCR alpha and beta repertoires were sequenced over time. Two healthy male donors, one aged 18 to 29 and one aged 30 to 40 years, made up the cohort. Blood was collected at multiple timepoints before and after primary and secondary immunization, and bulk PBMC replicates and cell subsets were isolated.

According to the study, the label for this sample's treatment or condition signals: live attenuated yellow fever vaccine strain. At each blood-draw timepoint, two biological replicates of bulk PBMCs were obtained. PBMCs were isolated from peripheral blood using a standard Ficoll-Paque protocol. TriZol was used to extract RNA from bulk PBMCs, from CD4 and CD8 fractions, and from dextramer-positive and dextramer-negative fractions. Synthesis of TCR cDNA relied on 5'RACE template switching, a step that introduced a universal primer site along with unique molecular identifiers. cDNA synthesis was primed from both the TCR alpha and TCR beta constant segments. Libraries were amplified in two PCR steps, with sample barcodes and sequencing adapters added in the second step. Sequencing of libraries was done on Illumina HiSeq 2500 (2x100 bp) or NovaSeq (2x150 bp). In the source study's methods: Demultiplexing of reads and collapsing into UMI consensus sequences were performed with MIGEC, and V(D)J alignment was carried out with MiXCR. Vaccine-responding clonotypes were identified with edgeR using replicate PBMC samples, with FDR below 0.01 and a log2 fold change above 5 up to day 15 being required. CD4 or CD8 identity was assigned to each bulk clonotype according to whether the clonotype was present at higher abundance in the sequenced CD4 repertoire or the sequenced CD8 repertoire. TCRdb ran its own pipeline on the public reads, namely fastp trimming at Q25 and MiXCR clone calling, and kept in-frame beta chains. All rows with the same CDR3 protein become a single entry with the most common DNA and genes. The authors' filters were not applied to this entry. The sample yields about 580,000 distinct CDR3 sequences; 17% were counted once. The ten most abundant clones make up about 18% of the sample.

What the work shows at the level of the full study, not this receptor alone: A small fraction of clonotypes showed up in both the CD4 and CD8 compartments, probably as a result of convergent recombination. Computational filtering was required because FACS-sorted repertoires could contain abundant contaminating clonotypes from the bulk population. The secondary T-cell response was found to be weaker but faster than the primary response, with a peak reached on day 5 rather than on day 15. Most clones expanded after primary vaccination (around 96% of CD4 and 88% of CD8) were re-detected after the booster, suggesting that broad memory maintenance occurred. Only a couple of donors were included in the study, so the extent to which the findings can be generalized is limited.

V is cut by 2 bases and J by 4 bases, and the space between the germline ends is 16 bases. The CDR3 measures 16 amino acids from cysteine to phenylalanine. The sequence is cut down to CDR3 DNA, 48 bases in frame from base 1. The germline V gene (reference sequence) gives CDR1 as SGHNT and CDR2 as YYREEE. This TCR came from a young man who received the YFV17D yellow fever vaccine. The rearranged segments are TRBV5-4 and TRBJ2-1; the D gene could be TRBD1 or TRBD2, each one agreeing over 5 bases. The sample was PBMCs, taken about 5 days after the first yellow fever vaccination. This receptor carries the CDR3 CASSFEGPSAYNEQFF. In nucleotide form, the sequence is TGTGCCAGCAGCTTTGAGGGACCCTCCGCGTACAATGAGCAGTTCTTC.